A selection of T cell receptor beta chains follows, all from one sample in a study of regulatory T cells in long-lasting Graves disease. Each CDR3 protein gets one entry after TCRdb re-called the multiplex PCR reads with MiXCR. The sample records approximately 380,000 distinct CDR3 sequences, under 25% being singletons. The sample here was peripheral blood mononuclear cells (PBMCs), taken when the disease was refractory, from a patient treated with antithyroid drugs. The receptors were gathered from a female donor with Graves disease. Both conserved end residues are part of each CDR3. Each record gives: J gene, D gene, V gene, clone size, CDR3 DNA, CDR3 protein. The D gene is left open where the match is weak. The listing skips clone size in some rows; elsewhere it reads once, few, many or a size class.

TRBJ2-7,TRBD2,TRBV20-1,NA,TGCAGTGCTAGAGATCTAGCGGGAGATGTCTACGAGCAGTACTTC,CSARDLAGDVYEQYF
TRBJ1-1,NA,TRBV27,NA,TGTGCCAGCAGCCAACAGGGATCGGGGGGGGGAACTGAAGCTTTCTTT,CASSQQGSGGGTEAFF
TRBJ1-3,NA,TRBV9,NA,TGTGCCAGCAGCGTAGCAAGTCGGAAAGGGGAGTATGGAAACACCATATATTTT,CASSVASRKGEYGNTIYF
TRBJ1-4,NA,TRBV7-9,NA,TGTGCCAGCAGCTCCCCGGACTCAGAAAAACTGTTTTTT,CASSSPDSEKLFF
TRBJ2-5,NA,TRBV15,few,TGTGCCACCAGCACCGAGGGGCGGGAGACCCAGTACTTC,CATSTEGRETQYF
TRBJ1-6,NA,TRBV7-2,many,TGTGCCAGCAGCTTAGGGAGGGCGGGGTCCTATAATTCACCCCTCCACTTT,CASSLGRAGSYNSPLHF
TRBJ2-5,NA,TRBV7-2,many,TGTGCCAGCAGCCCACGGCTAGTTGGAGAGACCCAGTACTTC,CASSPRLVGETQYF
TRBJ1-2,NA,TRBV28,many,TGTGCCAGCAGTAACGGGGGAACCACACCAACTAACTATGGCTACACCTTC,CASSNGGTTPTNYGYTF
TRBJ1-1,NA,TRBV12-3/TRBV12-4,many,TGTGCCAGCAGTTTAGTGGTGAACACTGAAGCTTTCTTT,CASSLVVNTEAFF
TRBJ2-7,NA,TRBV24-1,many,TGTGCCACCAGTGATTGGACAGGGACTAACTACGAGCAGTACTTC,CATSDWTGTNYEQYF
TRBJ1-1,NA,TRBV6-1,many,TGTGCCAGCGTCCCACGGGGTTCAGGGCAGAACACTGAAGCTTTCTTT,CASVPRGSGQNTEAFF
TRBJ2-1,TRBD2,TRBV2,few,TGTGCCAGCAGTCGGATGGGACTAGGTAGCTCCAATGAGCAGTTCTTC,CASSRMGLGSSNEQFF
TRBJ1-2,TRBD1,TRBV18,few,TGTGCCAGCTCAGGCGACAGGGTTGGTAGCTACACCTTC,CASSGDRVGSYTF
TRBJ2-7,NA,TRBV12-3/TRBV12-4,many,TGTGCCAGCAGTTCCACAGGTGGGATGGGCGAGCAGTACTTC,CASSSTGGMGEQYF
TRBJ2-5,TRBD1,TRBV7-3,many,TGTGCCAGCAGCGTGACAGGGAGTGAAGGGACCCAGTACTTC,CASSVTGSEGTQYF
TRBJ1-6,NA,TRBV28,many,TGTGCCAGCAGTTTGGAGCTCCAGGGTCCGGTTTCACCCCTCCACTTT,CASSLELQGPVSPLHF
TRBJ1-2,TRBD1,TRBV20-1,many,TGCAGTGCTACTCCCAGGACAGGGTGGAGTGGCTACACCTTC,CSATPRTGWSGYTF